This note documents a single T cell receptor (beta chain) sequence. Its antigen is still unknown. Base qualities are not provided; no much larger clone lies one nucleotide away. Participants in the prospective study were enrolled through a virtual design, were aged 18 to 89 years, and lived in about 25 United States geographic areas. In the prospective study, cohorts were assigned on the basis of participant-reported clinical history obtained from a screening survey and a study questionnaire. Recovered participants in ImmuneRACE Cohort 3 were defined by two consecutive negative NP/OP PCR tests, clearance by a healthcare professional, or resolution of symptoms. In the prospective study, mobile phlebotomists collected whole blood, serum and a nasopharyngeal or oropharyngeal swab from each participant. Prospective study participants could optionally give additional blood draws and questionnaires over a 2-month period. Before DNA extraction, blood samples from the prospective study were shipped at room temperature or frozen.

This sample was included in a study of blood T cell repertoires in COVID-19 (dated by TCRdb to 2020 to 2022). With regard to the full study: The collaborator samples originated in the United States, Italy and Spain and spanned the acute and convalescent phases of COVID-19. The samples were drawn from the first 160 participants of the ongoing ImmuneRACE study and from over a thousand subjects provided by 6 global collaborators. Where HLA class I and class II types were available, the types were taken from metadata supplied by the sample provider, not from assay-based typing. A freely available public database, intended as a resource for researchers studying the immune response to SARS-CoV-2, is where the repertoires were released. A de-identified subject ID, COVID-19 status, age in years and sex were almost always included in the sample metadata. The dataset comprised deeply sampled blood TCRbeta repertoires from subjects exposed to, actively infected with, or recovered from COVID-19. The material from the prospective study consisted of cDNA or gDNA derived from T cells, B-cell-depleted T cells, or PBMCs.

TCRbeta CDR3 regions were amplified from genomic DNA by means of the immunoSEQ Assay, a bias-controlled multiplex PCR. The authors' analysis ran thus. The number of nucleated cells in each sample was estimated by amplification of reference gene primers within the assay. Sequence reads were collapsed and filtered to measure the absolute abundance of every unique TCRbeta CDR3 rearrangement. Productive Simpson clonality was computed per sample as the square root of Simpson's diversity index over productive rearrangements. In its TCRdb copy, this immuneACCESS table keeps in-frame sequences only and misses some clones. Where compared with another copy, unresolved V genes explain less than half of these, and the others have no known cause. The D gene and trimming were derived from the DNA, and the V and J assignments and clone size from that table. A total of about 300,000 clones appear in this sample, more than 75% of them only once. 8% to 13% of the sample is in the top ten clones.

Broader findings and caveats from the paper: The quantity of clinical and demographic metadata differed by source and by participant and was supplied without curation.

This TCR was sampled from a woman aged 18-30 years who had recovered from COVID-19. Sequencing was done on a sample of PBMCs or T cells enriched from blood (not recorded which).

The bases are TGTGCCAGCAGCTTACAGGGTGGCTACACCTTC. The resulting protein is CASSLQGGYTF. The rearrangement combines TRBV7-9 with TRBJ1-2, with a tentative D gene TRBD1 over 5 matching bases. V is reduced by 2 bases and J by 7 bases, leaving a spacing of 5 bases between them. For CDR1 and CDR2, the germline V gene (reference sequence) lists SEHNR and FQNEAQ. Its CDR3 holds 11 amino acids, cysteine through phenylalanine. The entry retains the CDR3 DNA only, 33 bases that are in frame from base 1.